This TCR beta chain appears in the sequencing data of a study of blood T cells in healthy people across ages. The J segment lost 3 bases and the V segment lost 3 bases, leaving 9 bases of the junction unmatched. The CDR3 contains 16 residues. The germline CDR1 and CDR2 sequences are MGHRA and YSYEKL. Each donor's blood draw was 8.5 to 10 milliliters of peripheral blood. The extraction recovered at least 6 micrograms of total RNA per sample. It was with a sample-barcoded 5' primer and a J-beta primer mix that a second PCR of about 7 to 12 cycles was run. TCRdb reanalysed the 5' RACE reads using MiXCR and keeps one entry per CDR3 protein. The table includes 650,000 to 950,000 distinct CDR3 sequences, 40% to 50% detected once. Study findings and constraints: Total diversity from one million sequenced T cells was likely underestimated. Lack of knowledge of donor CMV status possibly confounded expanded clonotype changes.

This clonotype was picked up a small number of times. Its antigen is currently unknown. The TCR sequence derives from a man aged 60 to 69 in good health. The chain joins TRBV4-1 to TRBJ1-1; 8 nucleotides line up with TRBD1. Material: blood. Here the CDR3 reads CASSQKDRAFDTEAFF. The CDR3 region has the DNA TGCGCCAGCAGCCAGAAGGACAGGGCTTTCGACACTGAAGCTTTCTTT.